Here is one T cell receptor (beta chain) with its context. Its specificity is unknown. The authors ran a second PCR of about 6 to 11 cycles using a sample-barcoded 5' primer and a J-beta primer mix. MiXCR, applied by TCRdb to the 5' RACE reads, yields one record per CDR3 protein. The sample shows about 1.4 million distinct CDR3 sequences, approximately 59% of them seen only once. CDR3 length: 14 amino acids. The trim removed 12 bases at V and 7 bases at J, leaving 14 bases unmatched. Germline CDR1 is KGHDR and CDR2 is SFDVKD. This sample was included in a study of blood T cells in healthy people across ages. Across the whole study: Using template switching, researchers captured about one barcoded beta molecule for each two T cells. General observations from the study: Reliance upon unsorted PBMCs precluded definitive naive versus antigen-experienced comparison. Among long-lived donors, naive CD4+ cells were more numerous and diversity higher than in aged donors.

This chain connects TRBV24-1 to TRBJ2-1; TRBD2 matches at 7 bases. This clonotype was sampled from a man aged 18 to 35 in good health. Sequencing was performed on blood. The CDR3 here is CASQSPSGGNEQFF. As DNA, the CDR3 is TGTGCCTCTCAATCCCCTAGCGGAGGAAATGAGCAGTTCTTC.